Given below is one T cell receptor beta chain in context. Its cognate antigen is unknown. Treatment meaning: about 20 received Ad26.COV2.S at low or high dose, single or two shots; 5 received placebo; per-sample allocation not given. The investigators took samples on day 63 after the first vaccine or placebo injection. Looked up from germline, CDR1 is SGDLS and CDR2 is YYNGEE. This CDR3 comprises 12 residues. The ends were cut back, 4 bases at V and 6 bases at J, with 11 bases in the middle. Clones were read by immunoSEQ multiplex PCR, and TCRdb kept only the in-frame ones, dropping some. The table lists roughly 400,000 clones, around 89% of them singletons, with under 2% in the top ten. The data derive from a study of Ad26.COV2.S vaccination and SARS-CoV-2 variants. Study as a whole: A COV1001 Ad26.COV2.S trial-arm participant provided the sample.

Study-wide findings and caveats: Vaccine recipients posted higher spike-specific TCR breadth than their placebo counterparts.

The receptor was derived from a person aged 18-60 years who received the Ad26.COV2.S COVID-19 vaccine or a placebo. This rearrangement joins TRBV9 to TRBJ2-7; a weak D match, TRBD1 (6 bases). The sample consisted of peripheral blood, taken in a trial of Ad26.COV2.S vaccine versus placebo. The CDR3 here is CASSQGGSEQYF. Written as DNA, the CDR3 is TGTGCCAGCAGCCAAGGGGGTTCCGAGCAGTACTTC.